The 2 T cell receptor beta chains below were found in one sample sequenced in a study of spatial heterogeneity in lung cancer. Time point described: sample taken at primary tumor resection. No cell sorting; template was whole RNA from tumor, lung tissue or PBMC. TCRdb ran MiXCR on the 5' RACE reads and lists one entry per CDR3 protein. Among 2,000 to 3,000 distinct CDR3 sequences, 4.4% were seen once, and the ten largest hold 25% to 30%. The sequencing used normal lung tissue next to the tumor, collected at surgery. These receptors all stem from a female donor with early-stage non-small cell lung cancer.

Sample share makes this clonotype medium-sized. This beta chain came through as a stray read in a library set up for alpha chains, and its size says little. This chain connects TRBV27 to TRBJ1-2; D is unclear. The V end was cut by 2 bases, the J end by 4 bases, with 11 bases between. This CDR3 comprises 14 residues. The germline gives CDR1 MNHEY, CDR2 SMNVEV (reference sequence). The CDR3 sequence: CASSLKPGSYGYTF. As DNA, the CDR3 is TGTGCCAGCAGTTTAAAGCCGGGGAGCTATGGCTACACCTTC.

This clonotype counts as medium-sized. This beta chain appears as a stray read in a library generated for alpha chains; its size is not informative. V usage is TRBV20-1 and J usage is TRBJ2-1; 7 nucleotides line up with TRBD2. From germline, CDR1 is DFQATT and CDR2 SNEGSKA (reference sequence). CDR3 length equals 12 residues. The CDR3 sequence: CSGRTRNREQFF. Written as DNA, the CDR3 is TGCAGCGGGAGGACTAGGAATCGCGAGCAGTTCTTC.